This record covers a single T cell receptor (beta chain). Its antigen has not been determined. Nothing much larger sits one base from this clone, and base qualities are not available. Cut back by 2 bases and 4 bases, the V and J ends lie 9 bases apart. The germline V gene supplies CDR1 SNHLY and CDR2 FYNNEI. Taken from cysteine to phenylalanine, the CDR3 has 14 residues. CDR3 DNA only is kept here, 42 bases in frame from base 1. Donors were 40 or so systemically healthy Caucasian individuals from Russia aged about 6 to 100 years. Approximately 9.3 milliliters of peripheral blood were collected from each donor into EDTA-treated Vacutainer tubes. Ficoll-Paque density-gradient centrifugation was used to isolate PBMCs, with at least 7 million obtained per sample. Trizol reagent was used to extract total RNA from the PBMCs, yielding at least 5.5 micrograms per sample. Naive CD45RAhigh/CD27high T cell percentages were measured by flow cytometry on a PBMC aliquot from every donor.

The data derive from a study of blood T cells in healthy people across ages (dated by TCRdb to between 2014 and 2016). General notes on the study: Template switching captured roughly one uniquely barcoded TCR beta cDNA molecule per two T cells in model experiments. To track age-related changes in TCR beta repertoire diversity, the study relied on deep sequencing normalized with unique cDNA molecular identifiers. Four age groups were formed from the donors: young (average around 15 years), middle-aged (approximately 42), aged (62) and long-lived (approximately 80). Using the same blood draw, the study looked at two additional independent replicas of 1 million unique cDNA reads for two donors, one aged 18 to 29 and the other aged 80 or older. To avoid experimental bias, donors of different ages were spread randomly across the sequencing lanes. Summary of the overall study and its limitations: Observed TCR beta diversity per million T cells fell roughly linearly with age, and a significant reduction was already apparent by age around 40. Because the CMV infection status of the donors was unknown, age-related changes in expanded clonotypes may potentially have been confounded. There was a strong correlation between observed TCR beta diversity and the percentage of naive T cells measured by flow cytometry. Compared with the aged group, the long-lived group had more naive CD4+ T cells, fewer expanded clones and increased TCR diversity, a pattern suggesting age selection. Because profiling used bulk unsorted PBMCs, naive and antigen-experienced compartments could not be compared conclusively. Estimates of total diversity from one million sequenced T cells were regarded as lower bounds and underestimates.

To prepare the library, 5' RACE was applied. Sequencing was carried out with an Illumina HiSeq 2500. A second PCR of about 6 to 11 cycles was performed with a sample-barcoded 5' primer and a J-beta primer mix. A unique molecular identifier was introduced onto each TCR beta cDNA molecule by a template-switch 5' adaptor carrying 12 random nucleotides. Each sample yielded at least 3 million CDR3-containing paired-end reads. All of the RNA was converted into first-strand cDNA using the Mint cDNA synthesis kit, with a TRBC-specific oligonucleotide serving as the primer. All cDNA was treated with uracil-DNA glycosylase and then went through a first 18-cycle PCR with the universal primers M1SS and BC2_uni_R. As for the authors' bioinformatics: For normalization, 1 million high-quality reads, each with a distinct molecular identifier, were randomly selected from each sample. Instead of being binned into consensus sequences, reads that shared molecular identifiers were thrown out. MiTCR, with a Q25 quality threshold and the strictest error-elimination algorithm, was used for CDR3 identification, clonotype clustering and error correction. A nonparametric unseen species model with Euler transformation was used to estimate lower-bound total TCR beta diversity. Through fastp at Q25 and MiXCR, TCRdb rebuilt clones from the public reads, retaining in-frame beta chains. Each record represents a unique CDR3 protein, reported with the most common genes and DNA among its rows. TCRdb's processing, not the authors', yielded these V and J calls. The sample data list around 1,000,000 distinct CDR3 sequences, and around two fifths of these were observed just once. The ten largest account for about an eighth of the sample.

The rearranged segments are TRBV2 and TRBJ1-5, with the identity of the D gene unclear. This clonotype was obtained from a man aged 18 to 30 in good health. Sequenced input: blood. The nucleotide sequence reads TGTGCCAGCAGTGAACCGGGAGGTAATCAGCCCCAGCATTTT. Protein translation: CASSEPGGNQPQHF.